The clone carrying this T cell receptor beta chain was found once. The source of the sample is a study of response to subunit inactivated influenza vaccine. Using its own MiXCR run on the RT-PCR reads, TCRdb lists one record per CDR3 protein. The sample has more than 400,000 distinct CDR3 sequences, approximately 10% seen once. There are 15 residues in the CDR3. V gave up 5 bases and J gave up 0 bases, with 13 bases separating them. Germline assignment: CDR1 SGHTA and CDR2 FQGNSA. The source was PBMCs from blood, collected roughly 46 days after vaccination. V gene TRBV7-2 combines with J gene TRBJ2-5, with a weak D call TRBD1 (5 bases). This sequence originates from a man over 45 who received an inactivated influenza vaccine. In nucleotides, the CDR3 is TGTGCCAGCAGCAGATACAAGGGGTACCAAGAGACCCAGTACTTC. Encoded protein: CASSRYKGYQETQYF.